Listed below are T cell receptor beta chains from one sample, sequenced in a study of blood T cell repertoires in COVID-19. This table comes from immunoSEQ multiplex PCR, and its TCRdb copy is limited to in-frame clones, with some not included. The table records under 350,000 clones, approximately 87% of them present only once. The specimen was peripheral blood. The receptors were gathered from a man aged 55 to 70 who had recovered from COVID-19. Both conserved end residues are part of each CDR3. A D gene is named only where the DNA matches it firmly. Only some rows state a clone size, as once, few, many or a class for expanded clones.

v_gene	d_gene	j_gene	abundance	CDR3nt	CDR3aa
TRBV5-6	TRBD1	TRBJ2-3	.	TGTGCCAGCAAACAGGGGCAGGGGTGGGATACGCAGTATTTT	CASKQGQGWDTQYF
TRBV27	.	TRBJ1-5	once	TGTGCCAGCAGTAACAGGGTTAGCAATCAGCCCCAGCATTTT	CASSNRVSNQPQHF
TRBV7-6	TRBD2	TRBJ2-3	.	TGTGCCAGCAGCTCGAACGGGGGGGGCACAGATACGCAGTATTTT	CASSSNGGGTDTQYF
TRBV4-1	.	TRBJ2-1	.	TGCGCCAGCAGCCACCCGGACAGCACTGGCTACAATGAGCAGTTCTTC	CASSHPDSTGYNEQFF
TRBV10-3	TRBD1	TRBJ1-1	.	TGTGCCATCAGTGAGTCGCTAGGGACAGGGAACACTGAAGCTTTCTTT	CAISESLGTGNTEAFF
TRBV18	TRBD2	TRBJ2-7	.	TGTGCCAGCTCACCGTCGGTAGCGGGGTCCACTTACGAGCAGTACTTC	CASSPSVAGSTYEQYF
TRBV15	TRBD2	TRBJ2-1	.	TGTGCCACCAGCAGAGCAGGAGTAGCGGGAGCCCATGAGCAGTTCTTC	CATSRAGVAGAHEQFF
TRBV5-1	.	TRBJ2-7	.	TGCGCCAGCAGCTTGGCGGCAGGGACCTACGAGCAGTACTTC	CASSLAAGTYEQYF
TRBV11-1	.	TRBJ1-2	.	TGTGCCAGCAGCTCCACAGGGCGAGAAGGCTACACCTTC	CASSSTGREGYTF
TRBV3-1/TRBV3-2	.	TRBJ1-1	.	TGTGCCAGCAGAGGCTGGGGGGAGAACACTGAAGCTTTCTTT	CASRGWGENTEAFF
TRBV7-3	TRBD2	TRBJ2-3	once	TGTGCCAGCAGCCTAGGAGCGGGGGGACGCACAGATACGCAGTATTTT	CASSLGAGGRTDTQYF
TRBV18	TRBD2	TRBJ2-7	.	TGTGCCAGCTCACCTAACGCGGGGGCCTACGAGCAGTACTTC	CASSPNAGAYEQYF
TRBV5-1	.	TRBJ2-1	.	TGCGCCAGCAGCTTGACACTGCGGCCCTCCTACAATGAGCAGTTCTTC	CASSLTLRPSYNEQFF
TRBV29-1	TRBD1	TRBJ1-5	.	TGCAGCGCGGGGACAGACCTCAATCAGCCCCAGCATTTT	CSAGTDLNQPQHF
TRBV29-1	.	TRBJ2-5	.	TGCAGCGTTGGGCCCGCGGCGGGGGAGACCCAGTACTTC	CSVGPAAGETQYF
TRBV29-1	.	TRBJ1-2	.	TGCAGCGTACCCCCGGAAGCCCCAGGAATATATGGCTACACCTTC	CSVPPEAPGIYGYTF
TRBV28	.	TRBJ1-3	.	TGTGCCACTGAGAACGCAGGGATCGGTGGAAACACCATATATTTT	CATENAGIGGNTIYF
TRBV12-5	.	TRBJ2-7	.	TGTGCTAGTGCCCTGACAGCCAGCTCCTACGAGCAGTACTTC	CASALTASSYEQYF
TRBV7-9	.	TRBJ1-1	.	TGTGCCAGCAGCCAGGGTGGCGCAAACACTGAAGCTTTCTTT	CASSQGGANTEAFF
TRBV11-2	TRBD1	TRBJ1-6	.	TGTGCCAGCAGTACGCGACAGGGGAGGTCACCCCTCCACTTT	CASSTRQGRSPLHF
TRBV5-1	.	TRBJ2-1	.	TGCGCCAGCAGCCCGGACACGAGCTCCTACAATGAGCAGTTCTTC	CASSPDTSSYNEQFF
TRBV4-2	TRBD1	TRBJ2-7	.	TGTGCCAGCAGCCAAGATCCGGTAGGGGGCACGGGCTCTTCCTACGAGCAGTACTTC	CASSQDPVGGTGSSYEQYF
TRBV5-4	.	TRBJ2-7	.	TGTGCCAGCAGCCGACAACAGGGCGACGAGCAGTACTTC	CASSRQQGDEQYF
TRBV2	TRBD1	TRBJ1-2	.	TGTGCCAGCCCGGGACAGATTAACTATGGCTACACCTTC	CASPGQINYGYTF
TRBV9	TRBD2	TRBJ2-3	once	TGTGCCAGCAGCGTAAGTCTAGCGGGAGGCCAGGATACGCAGTATTTT	CASSVSLAGGQDTQYF
TRBV25-1	.	TRBJ1-5	.	TGTGCCAGCAGGGGTACAGGTCCCAATCAGCCCCAGCATTTT	CASRGTGPNQPQHF
TRBV19	.	TRBJ1-3	.	TGTGCCAGTAGTCCACGTTGGGGGCTTGGAAACACCATATATTTT	CASSPRWGLGNTIYF
TRBV28	TRBD1	TRBJ1-4	.	TGTGCCAGCAGACAACAGGGGGGAGGTGAAAAACTGTTTTTT	CASRQQGGGEKLFF
TRBV3-1/TRBV3-2	.	TRBJ2-1	.	TGTGCCAGCAGCCAAGCACAAATTTACAATGAGCAGTTCTTC	CASSQAQIYNEQFF
TRBV25-1	.	TRBJ1-2	.	TGTGCCAGCAGTGGCCAACAGGGACACGGCTACACCTTC	CASSGQQGHGYTF
TRBV4-1	TRBD1	TRBJ1-4	.	TGCGCCAGCAGCCAAGAACGGACAGGGCTTGTAAAACTGTTTTTT	CASSQERTGLVKLFF
TRBV19	TRBD2	TRBJ2-5	.	TGTGCCAGTAGTACGATAGCGGGGCTCCAAGAGACCCAGTACTTC	CASSTIAGLQETQYF
TRBV5-1	TRBD1	TRBJ2-5	few	TGCGCCAGCAGCTTGGCAGGGACAGAAAAAGAGACCCAGTACTTC	CASSLAGTEKETQYF
TRBV29-1	.	TRBJ2-2	.	TGCAGCGTTGAAGTGGCAGGGCACACCGGGGAGCTGTTTTTT	CSVEVAGHTGELFF
TRBV5-6	TRBD1	TRBJ2-2	once	TGTGCCAGCAGCTTGGTCCAGGGGGCGGGCACCGGGGAGCTGTTTTTT	CASSLVQGAGTGELFF
TRBV28	TRBD2	TRBJ2-1	.	TGTGCCACCAAAATGGCGGGGGGCGTCAATGAGCAGTTCTTC	CATKMAGGVNEQFF
TRBV5-1	TRBD2	TRBJ2-1	.	TGCGCCAGCTCGCCCAGCGGGAAACACAATGAGCAGTTCTTC	CASSPSGKHNEQFF
TRBV11-2	TRBD1	TRBJ2-1	.	TGTGCCAGCAGCTTAGTCAGGGGGCGCAAAAATGAGCAGTTCTTC	CASSLVRGRKNEQFF
TRBV19	TRBD1	TRBJ2-7	.	TGTGCCAGTAGTAAAACCTCCGGGACAGGGGTCGCCGAGCAGTACTTC	CASSKTSGTGVAEQYF
TRBV18	TRBD1	TRBJ1-1	few	TGTGCCAGCTCACCATCGACAGGGGTGACTGAAGCTTTCTTT	CASSPSTGVTEAFF